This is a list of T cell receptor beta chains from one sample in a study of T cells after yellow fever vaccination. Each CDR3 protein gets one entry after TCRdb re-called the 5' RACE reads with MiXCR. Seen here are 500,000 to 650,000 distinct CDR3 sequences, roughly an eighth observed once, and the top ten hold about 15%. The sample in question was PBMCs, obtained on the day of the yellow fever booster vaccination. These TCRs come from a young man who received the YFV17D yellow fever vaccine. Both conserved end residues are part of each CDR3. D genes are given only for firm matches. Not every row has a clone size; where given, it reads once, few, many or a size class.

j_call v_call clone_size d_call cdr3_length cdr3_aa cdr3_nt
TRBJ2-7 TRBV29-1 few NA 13 CSVSGTGAYEQYF TGCAGCGTATCCGGGACGGGAGCCTACGAGCAGTACTTC
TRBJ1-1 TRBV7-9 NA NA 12 CASSPKVSEAFF TGTGCCAGCAGCCCTAAAGTCAGTGAAGCTTTCTTT
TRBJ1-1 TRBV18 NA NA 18 CASSVNAVGAGMNTEAFF TGTGCCAGCTCGGTGAATGCAGTAGGGGCAGGCATGAACACTGAAGCTTTCTTT
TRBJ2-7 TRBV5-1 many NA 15 CASTPDGTTSYEQYF TGCGCCAGCACCCCGGACGGAACTACCTCCTACGAGCAGTACTTC
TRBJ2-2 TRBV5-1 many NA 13 CASSLGLTGELFF TGCGCCAGCAGCTTGGGACTTACCGGGGAGCTGTTTTTT
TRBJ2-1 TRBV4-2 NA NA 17 CASSQNPGTELYNEQFF TGTGCCAGCAGCCAAAACCCCGGGACGGAACTTTACAATGAGCAGTTCTTC
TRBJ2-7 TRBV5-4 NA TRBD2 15 CASSSGPSGIYEQYF TGTGCCAGCAGCTCCGGTCCTAGCGGGATCTACGAGCAGTACTTC
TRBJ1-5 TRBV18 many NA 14 CASSPGTLNQPQHF TGTGCCAGCTCACCCGGGACTCTCAATCAGCCCCAGCATTTT
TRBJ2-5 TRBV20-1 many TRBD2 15 CSARNPAGEGETQYF TGCAGTGCTAGAAACCCAGCGGGAGAGGGCGAGACCCAGTACTTC
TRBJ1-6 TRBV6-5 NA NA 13 CASSYSQGSPLHF TGTGCCAGCAGTTACTCCCAGGGATCACCCCTCCACTTT
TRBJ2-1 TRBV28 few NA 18 CASSLGTLQALLANEQFF TGTGCCAGCAGTTTAGGGACCCTCCAAGCCCTACTTGCCAATGAGCAGTTCTTC
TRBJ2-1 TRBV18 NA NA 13 CASSDRDGNEQFF TGTGCCAGCTCAGACCGGGACGGCAATGAGCAGTTCTTC
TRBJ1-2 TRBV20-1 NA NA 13 CSALSGANYGYTF TGCAGTGCCCTTAGCGGGGCTAACTATGGCTACACCTTC
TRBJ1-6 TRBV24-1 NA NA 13 CATSEASYSPLHF TGTGCCACCAGTGAGGCCAGCTATTCACCCCTCCACTTT
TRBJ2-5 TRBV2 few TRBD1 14 CAVRQGYSEETQYF TGTGCCGTCAGACAGGGTTATTCGGAAGAGACCCAGTACTTC
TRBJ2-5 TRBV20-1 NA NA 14 CSARGRVGQETQYF TGCAGTGCCAGAGGAAGGGTGGGCCAAGAGACCCAGTACTTC
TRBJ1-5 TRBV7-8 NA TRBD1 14 CASSRDRANQPQHF TGTGCCAGCAGCAGGGACAGGGCCAATCAGCCCCAGCATTTT
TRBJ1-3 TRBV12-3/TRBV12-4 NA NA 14 CAASLTHSGNTIYF TGTGCCGCGTCCCTGACCCACTCTGGAAACACCATATATTTT
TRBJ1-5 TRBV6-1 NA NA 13 CASSEAPQGREHF TGTGCCAGCAGTGAAGCGCCTCAGGGGCGAGAGCATTTT
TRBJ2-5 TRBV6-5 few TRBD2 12 CASKAGWGAQYF TGTGCCAGCAAAGCGGGGTGGGGGGCCCAGTACTTC
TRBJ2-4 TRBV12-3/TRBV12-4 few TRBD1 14 CASSGKGQPNIQYF TGTGCCAGCAGCGGCAAGGGACAGCCAAACATTCAGTACTTC
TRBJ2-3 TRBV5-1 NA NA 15 CASSLEGVGTDTQYF TGCGCCAGCAGCTTGGAGGGGGTCGGCACAGATACGCAGTATTTT
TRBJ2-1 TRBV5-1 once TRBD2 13 CASSLDSGTSGFF TGCGCCAGCAGCTTGGATTCCGGGACTAGCGGGTTCTTC
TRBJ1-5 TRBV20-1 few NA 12 CSAMPGIQPQHF TGCAGTGCTATGCCGGGGATTCAGCCCCAGCATTTT
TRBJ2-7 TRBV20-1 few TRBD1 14 CSAILWGQGYEQYF TGCAGCGCCATTTTGTGGGGACAGGGTTACGAGCAGTACTTC
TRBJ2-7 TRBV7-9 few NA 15 CASSPAGSSSYEQYF TGTGCCAGCAGCCCGGCGGGATCAAGCTCCTACGAGCAGTACTTC